The rows below give T cell receptor beta chains drawn from one sample of a study of blood T cells in healthy people across ages. TCRdb passed the 5' RACE reads through MiXCR, listing each CDR3 protein once. The top ten hold under 8.5% of the sample, which has about 1.4 million distinct CDR3 sequences, roughly 59% seen once. Material: blood. Receptors were obtained from a man aged 18-30 years in good health. Each CDR3 is given with its conserved first and last residue. Fields, in order: CDR3 length, D gene, clone size, V gene, J gene, CDR3 DNA, CDR3 protein. D genes are given only for firm matches. A row's size may be missing; if present it is once, few, many or a size class.

>15|.|.|TRBV25-1|TRBJ2-4
TGTGCCAGCAGTGCACAAGTGCTAGCCAAAAACATTCAGTACTTC
CASSAQVLAKNIQYF
>14|.|.|TRBV7-9|TRBJ2-5
TGTGCCAGCAGCTCCCCCGGAGGGTCTCAAGAGCAGTACTTC
CASSSPGGSQEQYF
>17|TRBD2|.|TRBV14|TRBJ2-1
TGTGCCAGCAGCCAAGTGAGAGGCGGGGGGGCCGGCAATGAGCAGTTCTTC
CASSQVRGGGAGNEQFF
>14|.|few|TRBV29-1|TRBJ2-1
TGCAGCGTTGACCGGGGGATCGGGGGCAATGAGCAGTTCTTC
CSVDRGIGGNEQFF
>14|.|.|TRBV6-1|TRBJ2-3
TGTGCCAGCAGCCGGGAGTGGAGCACAGGTACGCAGTATTTT
CASSREWSTGTQYF
>17|.|.|TRBV11-2|TRBJ2-1
TGTGCCAGCAGCTTAAGTGGGGCGGGAAGCTACTACAATGAGCAGTTCTTC
CASSLSGAGSYYNEQFF
>17|TRBD1|.|TRBV6-1|TRBJ1-1
TGTGCCAGCAGTCTGGGGACAGGGGGAACCCTAAACACTGAAGCTTTCTTT
CASSLGTGGTLNTEAFF
>14|TRBD1|.|TRBV7-2|TRBJ1-1
TGTGCCAGCAGTGAGACAGGGTCGGGCACTGAAGCTTTCTTT
CASSETGSGTEAFF
>17|TRBD2|.|TRBV9|TRBJ2-1
TGTGCCAGCAGCGTAGCCGTAACCGGGGGGGCCGGGGATGAGCAGTTCTTC
CASSVAVTGGAGDEQFF
>14|.|.|TRBV20-1|TRBJ2-1
TGCAGTGCTAGAGGGCGGAGACTTGGCAATGAGCAGTTCTTC
CSARGRRLGNEQFF
>15|.|.|TRBV4-3|TRBJ2-7
TGCGCCAGCAGCCAAGATCAGGACGGACCCTACGAGCAGTACTTC
CASSQDQDGPYEQYF
>20|.|.|TRBV3-1|TRBJ2-6
TGTGCCAGCAGCCCTAAAGATGTCCGGAGGATGAGCTCTGGGGCCAACGTCCTGACTTTC
CASSPKDVRRMSSGANVLTF
>14|.|.|TRBV7-9|TRBJ1-4
TGCGCCAGCAGCTCCGGGACAAGGGTTGAAAAACTGTTTTTT
CASSSGTRVEKLFF
>20|TRBD2|.|TRBV4-1|TRBJ2-6
TGCGCCAGCAGCCAAGTTACAAGGGACTACATCCACTCTGGGGCCAACGTCCTGACTTTC
CASSQVTRDYIHSGANVLTF
>15|.|.|TRBV4-1|TRBJ2-5
TGCGCCAGCAGCCATCAGGAGGGCAGCCAAGAGACCCAGTACTTC
CASSHQEGSQETQYF
>14|.|few|TRBV5-5|TRBJ2-5
TGTGCCAGCAGCATGACCATGATGCAAGAGACCCAGTACTTC
CASSMTMMQETQYF
>15|TRBD2|few|TRBV28|TRBJ2-1
TGTGCCAGCATTGTGCGCGGGAGCTCCTACAATGAGCAGTTCTTC
CASIVRGSSYNEQFF